This T cell receptor beta chain was documented in a study of blood T cell repertoires in COVID-19. Method: immunoSEQ multiplex PCR; TCRdb's copy keeps in-frame clones and lacks some. The sample contains under 150,000 clones, approximately 84% of which appear only once. Germline CDR1 SGHTA, CDR2 FQGNSA. The V and J ends lost 4 bases and 1 base, in that order; junction bases with no gene match: 8. This CDR3 region has 19 residues. The chain links TRBV7-2 to TRBJ2-4; 15 bases line up with TRBD2. This TCR came from a human donor in a cohort sampled during active COVID-19. Sequenced input: peripheral blood. CDR3 region: CASSYRAGTSGGAKNIQYF. The CDR3, as DNA: TGTGCCAGCAGCTACCGCGCCGGGACTAGCGGGGGGGCCAAAAACATTCAGTACTTC. Looking up the rest from reference TRBV7-2 and TRBJ2-4 gives the full variable domain: GAGVSQSPSNKVTEKGKDVELRCDPISGHTALYWYRQSLGQGLEFLIYFQGNSAPDKSGLPSDRFSAERTGGSVSTLTIQRTQQEDSAVYLCASSYRAGTSGGAKNIQYFGAGTRLSVL.